These 16 T cell receptor beta chains were all obtained from the same sample, sequenced in a study of blood T cell repertoires in COVID-19. Some clones are missing from TCRdb's copy, which holds only in-frame ones; the method was immunoSEQ multiplex PCR. This repertoire shows roughly 200,000 clones, about 83% found once; its top ten account for approximately 6.2%. The source material was peripheral blood. Receptors were obtained from a man in his 60s who had recovered from COVID-19.

This clone came up once. The rearrangement links TRBV5-1 to TRBJ2-1, with TRBD1 as a possible D gene (6 bases). V shed 0 bases and J shed 4 bases, with 11 bases lying between them. The CDR3 extends over 15 amino acids. The germline CDR1 and CDR2 sequences are SGHRS and YFSETQ. CDR3 protein: CASSLVWTAYNEQFF. The CDR3, as DNA: TGCGCCAGCAGCTTGGTGTGGACAGCTTACAATGAGCAGTTCTTC.

The V call is TRBV7-6, the J call TRBJ2-7; possibly TRBD1 for D (6 bases). V was trimmed by 1 base and J by 2 bases, leaving 18 bases between them. From germline, CDR1 is SGHVS and CDR2 FNYEAQ. The CDR3 sequence is 17 residues long. The CDR3 DNA reads TGTGCCAGCAGCTTAGAAGGCAACCCAGGGGTCCCCTACGAGCAGTACTTC. Translation gives CASSLEGNPGVPYEQYF.

J is TRBJ1-2 and V is TRBV28; D unclear. The CDR3 extends over 13 amino acids. Between the trimmed V and J ends, which lost 7 bases and 2 bases, there was a span of 11 bases. Per germline, CDR1 MDHEN and CDR2 SYDVKM. CDR3 sequence: CASNLAKNYGYTF. CDR3 coding DNA: TGTGCCAGCAACCTTGCGAAGAACTATGGCTACACCTTC.

The rearrangement joins TRBV6-5 to TRBJ1-1; 7 positions agree with TRBD1. The V gene's germline CDR1 is MNHEY and CDR2 SVGAGI. The trim removed 6 bases at V and 3 bases at J, leaving 10 bases unmatched. The CDR3 is 15 amino acids. For the CDR3, the DNA is TGTGCCAGCAGACCACAACAGGGGAAGGACACTGAAGCTTTCTTT. It is translated as CASRPQQGKDTEAFF.

The chain uses TRBV6-6 and TRBJ2-2; tentatively, D is TRBD2 (6 bases). CDR1 is MNHNY and CDR2 is SVGAGI in the germline V gene (reference sequence). This CDR3 contains 14 residues. V was shortened by 8 bases and J by 1 base, with 11 bases between the two germline ends. The CDR3 DNA follows: TGTGCCAGCGCGGGACGGGGGAACACCGGGGAGCTGTTTTTT. Translation gives CASAGRGNTGELFF.

CDR3 protein: CASSHDRVINYGYTF. CDR3 DNA sequence: TGTGCCAGCAGCCATGACAGAGTAATTAACTATGGCTACACCTTC. The genes are TRBV7-9 and TRBJ1-2; D possibly corresponds to TRBD1 (5 bases). The ends were cut back, 5 bases at V and 1 base at J, with 14 bases in the middle. The CDR3 contains 15 residues. Germline CDR1 and CDR2: SEHNR and FQNEAQ (reference sequence). The entire variable domain, with the rest obtained from reference TRBV7-9 and TRBJ1-2, is as follows: DTGVSQNPRHKITKRGQNVTFRCDPISEHNRLYWYRQTLGQGPEFLTYFQNEAQLEKSRLLSDRFSAERPKGSFSTLEIQRTEQGDSAMYLCASSHDRVINYGYTFGSGTRLTVV.

The genes are TRBV28 and TRBJ1-2; the D is unclear. V was cut by 3 bases and J by 5 bases, with 4 bases left in between. The CDR3 is 11 residues long. Per germline, CDR1 MDHEN and CDR2 SYDVKM. The CDR3 region is CASSLEYGYTF. For the CDR3, the DNA is TGTGCCAGCAGTTTGGAGTATGGCTACACCTTC.

The chain couples TRBV5-1 to TRBJ1-2; 10 nucleotides line up with TRBD1. V lost 4 bases, J lost 5 bases, and 11 bases stayed unmatched. Germline CDR1 is SGHRS and CDR2 is YFSETQ. The CDR3 runs to 16 residues. CDR3 sequence: CASSGGGTGAAYGYTF. CDR3 bases: TGCGCCAGCAGCGGTGGCGGGACAGGGGCCGCGTATGGCTACACCTTC.

In nucleotides, the CDR3 is TGTGCCAGCAGCTCAGCGGGAGCAGGTTGGGCTGAGCAGTTCTTC. It encodes CASSSAGAGWAEQFF. This chain connects TRBV7-3 to TRBJ2-1; 8 nucleotides align to TRBD2. CDR3 size: 15 residues. With V trimmed by 4 bases and J by 9 bases, 11 bases remained unmatched. The germline gives CDR1 SGHTA, CDR2 FQGTGA.

The chain is built from TRBV7-9 and TRBJ1-2, with TRBD1 matching 8 bases. CDR1 SEHNR and CDR2 FQNEAQ come from the germline V gene (reference sequence). This CDR3 region has 16 residues. With V trimmed by 5 bases and J by 7 bases, 15 bases remained unmatched. The CDR3 loop reads CASSARPGGSSVGYTF. The CDR3 region has the DNA TGTGCCAGCAGCGCCCGGCCAGGGGGCAGCTCGGTTGGCTACACCTTC.

This clone was seen only a few times. The rearrangement links TRBV9 to TRBJ2-7, with D perhaps matching TRBD2 (5 bases). Trimming took 7 bases from V and 0 from J, leaving 11 bases between them. CDR1 and CDR2 from the germline V gene are SGDLS and YYNGEE. CDR3 length: 13 amino acids. CDR3 region: CASGGLASYEQYF. The CDR3 nucleotides are TGTGCCAGCGGCGGACTGGCCTCCTACGAGCAGTACTTC.

V gene TRBV15 combines with J gene TRBJ2-1, with a possible D match to TRBD1 (7 bases). Germline CDR1 LNHNV, CDR2 YYDKDF (reference sequence). This CDR3 has 16 amino acids. The germline V and J ends were trimmed by 0 bases and 7 bases, with 16 bases remaining between them. The CDR3 DNA reads TGTGCCACCAGCAGAGATCGGCCAGGGGGGTTGAATGAGCAGTTCTTC. It is translated as CATSRDRPGGLNEQFF.

This sequence joins TRBV24-1 and TRBJ2-3; D possibly corresponds to TRBD1 (5 bases). Trimming cost V 10 bases and J 2 bases, with 9 bases left between them. CDR1 and CDR2 (germline): KGHDR, SFDVKD. The CDR3 totals 12 residues. CDR3 sequence: CATGENTDTQYF. CDR3 DNA sequence: TGTGCCACAGGGGAAAACACAGATACGCAGTATTTT.

The rearrangement uses TRBV5-6 and TRBJ2-5, with TRBD2 matching 8 bases. Looked up from germline, CDR1 is SGHDT and CDR2 is YYEEEE. The length of the CDR3 is 16 residues. V gave up 1 base and J gave up 3 bases; unmatched junction bases: 8. Written as DNA, the CDR3 is TGTGCCAGCAGCTTGCTGCAACAACTAGCGGAAGAGACCCAGTACTTC. Translated, it gives CASSLLQQLAEETQYF.

This chain uses TRBV7-9 with TRBJ2-1, with 8 positions matching TRBD2. CDR1 and CDR2 from the germline V gene are SEHNR and FQNEAQ (reference sequence). CDR3 size: 15 residues. J lost 7 bases, V lost 1 base, and 6 bases had no gene match. The CDR3 DNA is TGTGCCAGCAGCTTAGTTGCGGGGGGCGAGAATGAGCAGTTCTTC. Protein product: CASSLVAGGENEQFF.

This clone is categorized as medium-sized (0.01 to 0.1%). The chain uses TRBV27 and TRBJ1-2; TRBD1 matches at 7 bases. Germline CDR1 is MNHEY and CDR2 is SMNVEV (reference sequence). CDR3 length: 13 residues. Losses at the gene ends were 0 bases for V and 7 bases for J; bases not matched to a gene: 2. The CDR3 protein is CASSLSGGGGYTF. As DNA, the CDR3 is TGTGCCAGCAGTTTATCAGGGGGCGGTGGCTACACCTTC.